Reported below is one T cell receptor beta chain. This CDR3 region has 14 residues. TCRdb keeps only in-frame clones here, not all; method: immunoSEQ multiplex PCR. The sample contains roughly 83,000 clones, roughly 86% of which appear only once. These data belong to a study of control samples from healthy donors and cancer patients. Sequencing was performed on blood. This clonotype was obtained from an older woman in good health. This chain uses TRBV21-1 with TRBJ2-7; the D segment call TRBD2 is taken from the table without a DNA check. TRBV21-1 corresponds to a pseudogene. The CDR3 reads CASIYLGGASPWYF. CDR3 coding DNA: TGTGCCAGCATCTACCTCGGGGGGGCCTCACCGTGGTACTTC.